The rows below give T cell receptor beta chains drawn from one sample of a study of blood T cell repertoires in COVID-19. Sequenced by immunoSEQ multiplex PCR; TCRdb stores in-frame clones only, minus some. The profile shows around 310,000 clones, around 90% of them singletons. Specimen: peripheral blood. The receptor source for this set is a woman aged 25 to 39 with COVID-19, enrolled during active disease. Both conserved end residues are part of each CDR3. D genes are given only for firm matches. Rows give clone size only sometimes, using once, few, many, or a class for an expanded clone.

j_gene: TRBJ1-1
v_gene: TRBV30
abundance: .
d_gene: .
CDR3nt: TGTGCCTGGAGTGGGGCCTTTAACACTGAAGCTTTCTTT
CDR3aa: CAWSGAFNTEAFF

j_gene: TRBJ1-5
v_gene: TRBV11-2
abundance: .
d_gene: .
CDR3nt: TGTGCCAGCAGTTTGCGGTTTAATCAGCCCCAGCATTTT
CDR3aa: CASSLRFNQPQHF

j_gene: TRBJ1-2
v_gene: TRBV5-1
abundance: once
d_gene: .
CDR3nt: TGCGCCAGCAGCTTGGACAAAAACTATGGCTACACCTTC
CDR3aa: CASSLDKNYGYTF

j_gene: TRBJ2-3
v_gene: TRBV5-6
abundance: .
d_gene: TRBD2
CDR3nt: TGTGCCAGCAGCCCGGCGAAGCGGGACAGCACAGATACGCAGTATTTT
CDR3aa: CASSPAKRDSTDTQYF

j_gene: TRBJ2-7
v_gene: TRBV3-1/TRBV3-2
abundance: .
d_gene: TRBD2
CDR3nt: TGTGCCAGCAGCCTAGACCGGGGGGCCTACGAGCAGTACTTC
CDR3aa: CASSLDRGAYEQYF

j_gene: TRBJ2-1
v_gene: TRBV10-3
abundance: .
d_gene: .
CDR3nt: TGTGCCATCAGTGTGGCGGGGAAAGAGCAGTTCTTC
CDR3aa: CAISVAGKEQFF

j_gene: TRBJ1-4
v_gene: TRBV18
abundance: .
d_gene: .
CDR3nt: TGTGCCAGCTCTCCTCAGGGTGGCCCTTTCAATGAAAAACTGTTTTTT
CDR3aa: CASSPQGGPFNEKLFF

j_gene: TRBJ1-2
v_gene: TRBV7-2
abundance: .
d_gene: TRBD1
CDR3nt: TGTGCCAGCAGCACAGGACAGGGGGCACGGAACACCTTC
CDR3aa: CASSTGQGARNTF

j_gene: TRBJ1-5
v_gene: TRBV6-2/TRBV6-3
abundance: .
d_gene: TRBD1
CDR3nt: TGTGCCAGCAGTTTATTCGGGACAGGGGGTTTTGGTGAGCAGCCCCAGCATTTT
CDR3aa: CASSLFGTGGFGEQPQHF

j_gene: TRBJ2-7
v_gene: TRBV4-3
abundance: .
d_gene: TRBD1
CDR3nt: TGCGCCAGCAGCCAAGGGGCAGGGGGTTCCTACGAGCAGTACTTC
CDR3aa: CASSQGAGGSYEQYF

j_gene: TRBJ2-1
v_gene: TRBV28
abundance: once
d_gene: TRBD2
CDR3nt: TGTGCCAGCAGGCGCCTAGCGGGAAAGGGTAACTACAATGAGCAGTTCTTC
CDR3aa: CASRRLAGKGNYNEQFF

j_gene: TRBJ2-1
v_gene: TRBV6-2/TRBV6-3
abundance: .
d_gene: TRBD2
CDR3nt: TGTGCCAGCAGCTGGACTAGCGGCAATGAGCAGTTCTTC
CDR3aa: CASSWTSGNEQFF

j_gene: TRBJ2-7
v_gene: TRBV6-6
abundance: .
d_gene: TRBD1
CDR3nt: TGTGCCAGCAGCCCAGGGGGTACCTACGAGCAGTACTTC
CDR3aa: CASSPGGTYEQYF

j_gene: TRBJ1-1
v_gene: TRBV11-2
abundance: few
d_gene: .
CDR3nt: TGTGCCAGCAGCTTAGATGAGGGTGAAGCTTTCTTT
CDR3aa: CASSLDEGEAFF

j_gene: TRBJ1-2
v_gene: TRBV28
abundance: .
d_gene: .
CDR3nt: TGTGCCAGCAGTTTAAGATTTAAGCGAGGCGGAGGATCCGGATCAAACTATGGCTACACCTTC
CDR3aa: CASSLRFKRGGGSGSNYGYTF

j_gene: TRBJ2-3
v_gene: TRBV19
abundance: .
d_gene: TRBD2
CDR3nt: TGTGCCAGCGGCCGACTAGCGGAACGGGATACGCAGTATTTT
CDR3aa: CASGRLAERDTQYF